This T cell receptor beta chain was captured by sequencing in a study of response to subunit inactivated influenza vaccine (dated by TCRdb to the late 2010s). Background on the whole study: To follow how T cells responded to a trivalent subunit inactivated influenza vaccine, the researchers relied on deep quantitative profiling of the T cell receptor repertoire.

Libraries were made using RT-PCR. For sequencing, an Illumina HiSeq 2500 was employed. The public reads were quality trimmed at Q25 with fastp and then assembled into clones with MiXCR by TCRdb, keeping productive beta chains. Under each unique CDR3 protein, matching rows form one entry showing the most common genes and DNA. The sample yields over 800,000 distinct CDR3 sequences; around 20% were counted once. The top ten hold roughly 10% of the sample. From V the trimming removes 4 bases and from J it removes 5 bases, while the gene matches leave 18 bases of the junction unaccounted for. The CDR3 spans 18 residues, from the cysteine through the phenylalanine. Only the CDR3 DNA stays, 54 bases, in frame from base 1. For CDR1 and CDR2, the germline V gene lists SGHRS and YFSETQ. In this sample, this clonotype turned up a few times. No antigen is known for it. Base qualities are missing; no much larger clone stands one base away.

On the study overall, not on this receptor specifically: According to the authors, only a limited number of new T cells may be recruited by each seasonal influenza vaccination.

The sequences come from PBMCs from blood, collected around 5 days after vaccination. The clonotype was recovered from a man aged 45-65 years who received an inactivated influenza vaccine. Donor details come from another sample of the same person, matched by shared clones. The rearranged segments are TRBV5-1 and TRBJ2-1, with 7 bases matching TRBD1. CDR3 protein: CASSLNRGRGSFHNEQFF. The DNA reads TGCGCCAGCAGCCTTAATAGGGGGCGAGGTTCCTTCCACAATGAGCAGTTCTTC.